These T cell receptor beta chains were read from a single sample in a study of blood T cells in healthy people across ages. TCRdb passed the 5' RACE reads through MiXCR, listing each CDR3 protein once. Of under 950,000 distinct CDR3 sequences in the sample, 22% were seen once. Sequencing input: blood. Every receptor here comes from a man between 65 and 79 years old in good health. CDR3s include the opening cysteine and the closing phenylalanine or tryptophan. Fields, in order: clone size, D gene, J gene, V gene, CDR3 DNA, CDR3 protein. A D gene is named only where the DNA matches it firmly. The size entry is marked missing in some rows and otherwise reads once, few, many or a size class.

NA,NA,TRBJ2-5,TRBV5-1,TGCGCCAGCAGCTTGTTGTCGGAAGAGACCCAGTACTTC,CASSLLSEETQYF
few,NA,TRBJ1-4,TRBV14,TGTGCCAGCAGCCAAGTACAGGGCCTTGCAACTAATGAAAAACTGTTTTTT,CASSQVQGLATNEKLFF
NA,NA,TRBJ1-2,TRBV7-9,TGTGCCAGCAGCCCAGAGACAGGTTGGAATGGCTACACCTTC,CASSPETGWNGYTF
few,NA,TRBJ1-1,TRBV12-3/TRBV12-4,TGTGCCAGCAGCCTGGGACGGATGAACACTGAAGCTTTCTTT,CASSLGRMNTEAFF
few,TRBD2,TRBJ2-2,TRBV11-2,TGTGCCAGCAGCTCCGGACTAGCCGGGGAGCTGTTTTTT,CASSSGLAGELFF
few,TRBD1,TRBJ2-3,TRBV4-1,TGCGCCAGCAGTCCGACAGGGAAAGGCACAGATACGCAGTATTTT,CASSPTGKGTDTQYF
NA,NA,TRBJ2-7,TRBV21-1,TGTGCCAGCAGCAAAAGGGGACTACTCTACGAGCAGTACTTC,CASSKRGLLYEQYF
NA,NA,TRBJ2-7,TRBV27,TGTGCCAGCAGTTTAAAAGGACCCAAAGGCACCTACGAGCAGTACTTC,CASSLKGPKGTYEQYF
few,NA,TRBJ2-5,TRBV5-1,TGCGCCAGCAGCTTCACCGGGCCAGTGGAGACCCAGTACTTC,CASSFTGPVETQYF
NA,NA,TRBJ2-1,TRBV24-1,TGTGCCACCAGTGACTCGGATTCTGACAATGAGCAGTTCTTC,CATSDSDSDNEQFF
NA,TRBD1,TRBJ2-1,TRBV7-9,TGTGCCAGCAGCCTTCCCTATGGGACAGACTACAATGAGCAGTTCTTC,CASSLPYGTDYNEQFF
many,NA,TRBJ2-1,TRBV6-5,TGTGCCAGCAGTTACGCCCGAAACAATGAGCAGTTCTTC,CASSYARNNEQFF
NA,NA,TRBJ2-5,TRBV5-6,TGTGCCAGCAGCGTACCGGCGGCTATAGAGACCCAGTACTTC,CASSVPAAIETQYF
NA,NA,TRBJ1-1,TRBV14,TGTGCCAGCAGCCAACTACATCTGGGGATCACTGAAGCTTTCTTT,CASSQLHLGITEAFF
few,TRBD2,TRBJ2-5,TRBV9,TGTGCCAGCAGCGTAGGAGGAAGCGGGAGAGCGGAGACCCAGTACTTC,CASSVGGSGRAETQYF
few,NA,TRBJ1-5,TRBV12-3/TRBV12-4,TGTGCCAGCAATCCTGAACCCCCAGGGGATCAGCCCCAGCATTTT,CASNPEPPGDQPQHF
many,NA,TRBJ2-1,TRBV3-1,TGTGCCAGCAGCCAACGAGGGTATGGGGCGGAGCAGTTCTTC,CASSQRGYGAEQFF
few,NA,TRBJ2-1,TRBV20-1,TGCAGTGCTAGAGATCTGGATCATGAGCAGTTCTTC,CSARDLDHEQFF
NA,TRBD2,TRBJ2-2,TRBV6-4,TGTGCCAGCAGTGAAGGCGGGGGGTACACCGGGGAGCTGTTTTTT,CASSEGGGYTGELFF
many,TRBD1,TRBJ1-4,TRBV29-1,TGCAGCGCCCGGGACAGGAATGAAAAACTGTTTTTT,CSARDRNEKLFF
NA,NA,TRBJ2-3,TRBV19,TGTGCCAGTAGCGCGATAGCGAGGACAGATACGCAGTATTTT,CASSAIARTDTQYF
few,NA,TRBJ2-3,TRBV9,TGTGCCAGCAGCGTAACGGGCACAGATACGCAGTATTTT,CASSVTGTDTQYF
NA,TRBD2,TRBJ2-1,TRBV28,TGTGCCAGCAGTAATTGGCGGCGGGAGGGCCCCAATGAGCAGTTCTTC,CASSNWRREGPNEQFF
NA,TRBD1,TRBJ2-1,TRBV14,TGTGCCAGCAGCCCAGACAGGGGAGGAAACAATGAGCAGTTCTTC,CASSPDRGGNNEQFF
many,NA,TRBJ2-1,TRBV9,TGTGCCAGCAGCGTAGGGGGGGACATTACTCACAATGAGCAGTTCTTC,CASSVGGDITHNEQFF
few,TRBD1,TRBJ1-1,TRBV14,TGTGCCAGCAGCACTACATCAGGGGGCGGTGAAGCTTTCTTT,CASSTTSGGGEAFF
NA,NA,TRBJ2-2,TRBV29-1,TGCAGCGTTGAAGAGGGAGCGGTGAACACCGGGGAGCTGTTTTTT,CSVEEGAVNTGELFF
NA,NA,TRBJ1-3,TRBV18,TGTGCCAGCTCACCTTCTACAGGCCTCTCTGGAAACACCATATATTTT,CASSPSTGLSGNTIYF
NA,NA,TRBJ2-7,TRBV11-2,TGTGCCAGCAGCTTAGAGGCAGGCGCTTTGCACGAGCAGTACTTC,CASSLEAGALHEQYF
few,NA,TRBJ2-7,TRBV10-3,TGTGCCATCAGTGAGGGGGAAACAGGTTGGTCCTACGAGCAGTACTTC,CAISEGETGWSYEQYF
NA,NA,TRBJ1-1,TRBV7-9,TGTGCCAGCAGCGGACCAAGGCCAGGGAGTCGAGTCATGGTAGACACTGAAGCTTTCTTT,CASSGPRPGSRVMVDTEAFF
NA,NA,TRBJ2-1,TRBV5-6,TGTGCCAGCAGCTGGGAGAACAATGAGCAGTTCTTC,CASSWENNEQFF
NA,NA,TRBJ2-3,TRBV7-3,TGTGCCAGCAGCTTCCTCCTCTCAGATACGCAGTATTTT,CASSFLLSDTQYF
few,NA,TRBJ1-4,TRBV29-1,TGCAGCGCCCAAACGGCGTCGGTTCATGAAAAACTGTTTTTT,CSAQTASVHEKLFF
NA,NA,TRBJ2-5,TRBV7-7,TGTGCCAGCAGTCCGGGACGGAGACAAGAGACCCAGTACTTC,CASSPGRRQETQYF
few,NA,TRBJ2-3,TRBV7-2,TGTGCCAGCAGCGTTCGTAATACGCAGTATTTT,CASSVRNTQYF
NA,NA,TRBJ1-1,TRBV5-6,TGTGCCAGCAGCTTGCCCCCGATAAACACTGAAGCTTTCTTT,CASSLPPINTEAFF
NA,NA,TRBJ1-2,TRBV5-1,TGCGCCAGCAGCCCGACGGCGGGTTGGGACTATGGCTACACCTTC,CASSPTAGWDYGYTF
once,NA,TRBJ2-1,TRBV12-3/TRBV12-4,TGTGCCAGCTCCCGGGTAGCTGAGCAGTTCTTC,CASSRVAEQFF
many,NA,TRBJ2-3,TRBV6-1,TGTGCCAGCATGGTCGCCACAGATACGCAGTATTTT,CASMVATDTQYF
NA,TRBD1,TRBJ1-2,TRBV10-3,TGTGCCATCGGGGACAGGTTTAACTATGGCTACACCTTC,CAIGDRFNYGYTF
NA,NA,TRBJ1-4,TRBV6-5,TGTGCCAGCAGTTACAAACCAGGGGCTGAAAAACTGTTTTTT,CASSYKPGAEKLFF
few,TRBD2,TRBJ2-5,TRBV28,TGTGCCAGCAGTCCGCAGCGGGGTAGAGAGACCCAGTACTTC,CASSPQRGRETQYF
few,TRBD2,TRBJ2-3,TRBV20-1,TGCAGTGCTAGAGTTCTAGCGGGTCGCTCTAGCACAGATACGCAGTATTTT,CSARVLAGRSSTDTQYF
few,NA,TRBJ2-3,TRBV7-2,TGTGCCAGCAGCTTCTCTCCGAATCGGGCTATAACAGATACGCAGTATTTT,CASSFSPNRAITDTQYF
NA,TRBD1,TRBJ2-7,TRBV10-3,TGTGCCATCAGTGGGCAGGGGGCTAAAGAGCAGTACTTC,CAISGQGAKEQYF
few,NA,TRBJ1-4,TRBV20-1,TGCAGTGCTAGAGAGGGGGGGGGAGTATATTCAACTAATGAAAAACTGTTTTTT,CSAREGGGVYSTNEKLFF
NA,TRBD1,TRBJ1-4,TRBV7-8,TGTGCCAGCAGCCCCACAGGGGGCGGAACTAATGAAAAACTGTTTTTT,CASSPTGGGTNEKLFF
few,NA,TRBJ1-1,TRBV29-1,TGCAGCTGGAGGGGCACTGAAGCTTTCTTT,CSWRGTEAFF
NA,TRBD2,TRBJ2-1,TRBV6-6,TGTGCCAGCAGCCCCTCGGGCGGGAGTCACAATGAGCAGTTCTTC,CASSPSGGSHNEQFF
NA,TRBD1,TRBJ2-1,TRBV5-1,TGCGCCAGCAGCAGGACAGGGGGCGCCTCCTACAATGAGCAGTTCTTC,CASSRTGGASYNEQFF
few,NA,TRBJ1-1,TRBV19,TGTGCCAGTAAGGGAAGACAGGCAACAGGGAACACTGAAGCTTTCTTT,CASKGRQATGNTEAFF
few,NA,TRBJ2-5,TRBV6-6,TGTGCCAGCAGTACGTTACAAGAGACCCAGTACTTC,CASSTLQETQYF